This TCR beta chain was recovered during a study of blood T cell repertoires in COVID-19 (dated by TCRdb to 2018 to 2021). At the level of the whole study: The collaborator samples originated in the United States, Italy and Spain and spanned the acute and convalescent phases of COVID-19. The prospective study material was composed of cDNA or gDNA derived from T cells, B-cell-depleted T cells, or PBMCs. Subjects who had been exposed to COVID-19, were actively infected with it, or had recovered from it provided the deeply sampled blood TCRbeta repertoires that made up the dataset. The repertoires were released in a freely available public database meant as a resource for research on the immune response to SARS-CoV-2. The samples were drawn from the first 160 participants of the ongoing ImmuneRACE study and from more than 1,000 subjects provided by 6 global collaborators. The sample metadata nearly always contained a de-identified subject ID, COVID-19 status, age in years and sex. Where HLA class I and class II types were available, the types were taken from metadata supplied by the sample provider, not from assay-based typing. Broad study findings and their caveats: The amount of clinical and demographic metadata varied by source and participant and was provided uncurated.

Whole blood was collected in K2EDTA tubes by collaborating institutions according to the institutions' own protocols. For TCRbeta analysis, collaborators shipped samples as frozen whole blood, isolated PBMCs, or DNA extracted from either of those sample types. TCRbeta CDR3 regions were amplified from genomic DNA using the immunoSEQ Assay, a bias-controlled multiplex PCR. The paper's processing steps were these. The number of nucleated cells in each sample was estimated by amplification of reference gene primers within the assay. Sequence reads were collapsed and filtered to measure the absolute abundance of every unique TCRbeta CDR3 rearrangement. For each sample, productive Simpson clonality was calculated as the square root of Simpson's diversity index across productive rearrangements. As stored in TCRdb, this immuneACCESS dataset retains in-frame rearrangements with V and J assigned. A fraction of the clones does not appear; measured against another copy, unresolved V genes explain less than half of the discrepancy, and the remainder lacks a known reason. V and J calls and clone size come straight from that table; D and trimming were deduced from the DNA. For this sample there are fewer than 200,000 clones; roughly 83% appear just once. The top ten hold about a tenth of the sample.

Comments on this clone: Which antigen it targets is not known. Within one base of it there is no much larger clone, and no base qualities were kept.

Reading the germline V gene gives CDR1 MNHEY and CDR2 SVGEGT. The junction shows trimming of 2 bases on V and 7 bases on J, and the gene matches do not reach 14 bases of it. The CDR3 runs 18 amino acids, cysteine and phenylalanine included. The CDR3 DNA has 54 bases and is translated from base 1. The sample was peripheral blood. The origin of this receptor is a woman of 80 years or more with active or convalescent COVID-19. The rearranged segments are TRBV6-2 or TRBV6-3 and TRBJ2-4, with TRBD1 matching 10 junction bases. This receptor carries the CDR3 CASSYPSTGGGDPNIQYF. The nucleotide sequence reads TGTGCCAGCAGTTACCCTTCGACAGGGGGCGGAGATCCGAACATTCAGTACTTC.